The sequence of this TCR beta chain was determined in a study of tumor-infiltrating lymphocytes in primary liver carcinoma. Across the whole study: Samples gave roughly 3.65 to 7.5 million productive TCRbeta reads, similar across tissue types.

Notes on this clonotype: Its antigen is unidentified.

From roughly 470 ng total RNA, TCR beta cDNA was generated with a primer in the constant region. Employing slightly modified ARM-PCR, three nested multiplex PCR rounds were run, and these gave rise to the TCR beta libraries. Rounds one and two of PCR, each of roughly 10 cycles, were primed with TRBV1-TRBV30 forward primers and a C-beta reverse primer. MiXCR, applied by TCRdb to the multiplex PCR reads, yields one record per CDR3 protein. This table has roughly 330,000 distinct CDR3 sequences, about two thirds appearing once. The V and J ends lost 3 bases and 0 bases, in that order; junction bases with no gene match: 2. In germline, CDR1 is MNHEY, CDR2 SVGAGI. The CDR3 runs to 15 residues. General study points: Tumor top-250-clone fractions significantly exceeded those of blood (p = 0.039). In tumor-adjacent and tumor-blood pairs, overlap was lower than in tumor region pairs.

Blood RNA was derived from unsorted whole blood, and germline DNA was extracted too. Roughly 3.9 milliliters of peripheral blood were drawn presurgically. The receptor was isolated from a man aged 35 to 55 with primary liver carcinoma and hepatitis B virus infection. The chain joins TRBV6-5 to TRBJ2-7; the match to TRBD2 covers 10 bases. The material sequenced was peripheral blood. This chain's CDR3 is CASSYASGSSYEQYF. Here the CDR3 DNA reads TGTGCCAGCAGTTATGCTAGCGGGAGCTCCTACGAGCAGTACTTC.